What follows describes a single T cell receptor beta chain. Its target is not known. The sample comes from a study of shared clonotypes between healthy human individuals. Using immunoSEQ multiplex PCR, the repertoire was profiled, and TCRdb retains in-frame clones only, with some absent. In the table there are some 2.1 million clones, roughly 95% of which are singletons. The trim removed 7 bases at V and 6 bases at J, leaving 9 bases unmatched. Germline CDR1 is MDHEN and CDR2 is SYDVKM. CDR3 length: 15 residues. Positively selected for CCR7, the CD45RO-negative cells used as naive CD8 cells excluded terminally differentiated effector memory CD45RA+ cells. Free of recent acute infections or vaccinations, the donors were healthy HIV-negative adults. Nashville, Tennessee was home to all donors, who were Caucasian adults. General study findings and limits: Among donors, sharing of clonotypes was expected to be affected by sequencing depth. Rarefaction curves obtained for sorted subsets showed sequencing incomplete despite large depth.

The source is a man between 18 and 35 years old in good health. Some clones in this sample may be carry-over from other donors' samples. The sample consisted of naive CD8+ T cells from PBMCs. V gene TRBV28 combines with J gene TRBJ1-5, with 10 nucleotides matching TRBD1. CDR3 DNA sequence: TGTGCCAGCACTCTGGGACAGGGGTTTACTCAGCCCCAGCATTTT. Protein: CASTLGQGFTQPQHF.